The clone carrying this T cell receptor beta chain has only a few counts. Its specificity is unknown. The sample comes from a study of naive and memory T cell subsets. Study-level points and caveats: In CD4 and CD8 cells, diversity dropped from naive through EMRA.

The V gene lost 2 bases and the J gene lost 7 bases, with 16 bases spanning the gap. CDR3 length: 14 residues. CDR1 and CDR2 from the germline V gene are DFQATT and SNEGSKA (reference sequence). From the second PCR step, alpha and beta chains were amplified apart. Both TRBC1 and TRBC2 were covered by a beta constant-region primer of two equimolar oligonucleotides. An oligonucleotide with the SP2 primer and a 12-nucleotide UMI was ligated to the cDNA 3' end. MiXCR, applied by TCRdb to the UMI-ligation and nested PCR reads, yields one record per CDR3 protein. This table holds 150,000 or so distinct CDR3 sequences, about 17% found once.

The specimen sequenced was naive CD4+ T cells from blood. The chain employs TRBV20-1 and TRBJ2-3; the D call may be TRBD1 or TRBD2 (5 bases each). This clonotype was obtained from a human donor in good health. The CDR3 loop is CSARPPGLGYTQYF. Here the CDR3 DNA reads TGCAGTGCTAGACCCCCGGGGCTAGGATATACGCAGTATTTT.